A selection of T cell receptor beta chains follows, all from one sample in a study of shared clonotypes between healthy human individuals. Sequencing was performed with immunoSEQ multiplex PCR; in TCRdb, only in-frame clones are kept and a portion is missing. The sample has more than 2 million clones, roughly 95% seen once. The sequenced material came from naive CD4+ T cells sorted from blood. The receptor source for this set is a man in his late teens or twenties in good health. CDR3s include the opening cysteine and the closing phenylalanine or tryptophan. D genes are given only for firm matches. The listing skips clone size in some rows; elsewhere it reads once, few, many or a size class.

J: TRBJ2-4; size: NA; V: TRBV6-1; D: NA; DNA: TGTGCCAGCGCCCAGTCGGTGGTCGGGTACATTCAGTACTTC; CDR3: CASAQSVVGYIQYF
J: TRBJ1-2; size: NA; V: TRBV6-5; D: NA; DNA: TGTGCCAGCAGTTACTCGGCGGCAAACTATGGCTACACCTTC; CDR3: CASSYSAANYGYTF
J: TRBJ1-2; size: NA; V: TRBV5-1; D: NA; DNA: TGCGCCAGCAGCTTTGAATCAGCTGGCCATGGCTACACCTTC; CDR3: CASSFESAGHGYTF
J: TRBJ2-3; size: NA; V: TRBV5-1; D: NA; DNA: TGCGCCAGCAGCTTGATTGTCAGCACAGATACGCAGTATTTT; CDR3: CASSLIVSTDTQYF
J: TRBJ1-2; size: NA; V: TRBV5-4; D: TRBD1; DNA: TGTGCCAGCAGCTCGGACAGGTTTAACTATGGCTACACCTTC; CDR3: CASSSDRFNYGYTF
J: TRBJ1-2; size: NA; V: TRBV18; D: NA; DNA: TGTGCCAGCTCGGTTGAAGCGGGCGGCTACACCTTC; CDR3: CASSVEAGGYTF
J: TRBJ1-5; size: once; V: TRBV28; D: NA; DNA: TGTGCCAGCAGTTTAGGAGGCCGGACCAATCAGCCCCAGCATTTT; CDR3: CASSLGGRTNQPQHF
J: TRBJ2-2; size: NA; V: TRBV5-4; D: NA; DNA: TGTGCCAGCAGCGCCGACGGGGGCGGGACCGGGGAGCTGTTTTTT; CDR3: CASSADGGGTGELFF
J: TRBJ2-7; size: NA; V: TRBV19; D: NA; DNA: TGTGCCAGTAGTATATGGAAGGCGGTTATGAACGAGCAGTACTTC; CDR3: CASSIWKAVMNEQYF
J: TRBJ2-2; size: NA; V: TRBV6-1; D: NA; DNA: TGTGCCAGCACTCGGGGGTGGACCGGGGAGCTGTTTTTT; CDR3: CASTRGWTGELFF
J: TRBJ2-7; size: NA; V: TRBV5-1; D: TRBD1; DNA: TGCGCCAGCAGCTTGGGGACAGGGGTTTACGAGCAGTACTTC; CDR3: CASSLGTGVYEQYF
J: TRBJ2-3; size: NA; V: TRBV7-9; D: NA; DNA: TGTGCCAGCAGCTTCCGCCAGAGCACAGATACGCAGTATTTT; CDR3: CASSFRQSTDTQYF
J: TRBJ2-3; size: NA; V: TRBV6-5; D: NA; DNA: TGTGCCAGCAGGGGGGACAACACAGATACGCAGTATTTT; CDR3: CASRGDNTDTQYF
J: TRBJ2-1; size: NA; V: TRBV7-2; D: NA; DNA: TGTGCCAGCAGCGGCAGGGTCCTCGGGAGCTACAATGAGCAGTTCTTC; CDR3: CASSGRVLGSYNEQFF
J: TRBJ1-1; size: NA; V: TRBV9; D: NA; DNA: TGTGCCAGCAGCGTAGCTCAGGGGAACACTGAAGCTTTCTTT; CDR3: CASSVAQGNTEAFF
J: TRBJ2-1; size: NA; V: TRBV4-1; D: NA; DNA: TGCGCCAGCAGCCAAGAACGGAGGAGGGGGAAGGGCTCCTACAATGAGCAGTTCTTC; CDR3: CASSQERRRGKGSYNEQFF
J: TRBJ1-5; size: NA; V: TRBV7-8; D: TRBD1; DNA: TGTGCCAGCAGCTTCGGACAGGGGCTATATAGCAATCAGCCCCAGCATTTT; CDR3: CASSFGQGLYSNQPQHF
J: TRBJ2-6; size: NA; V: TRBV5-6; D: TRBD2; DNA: TGTGCCAGCAGCTTGCTGGGAGGGAGTGCATCTGGGGCCAACGTCCTGACTTTC; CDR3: CASSLLGGSASGANVLTF
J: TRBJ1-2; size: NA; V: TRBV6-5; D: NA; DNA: TGTGCCAGCAGCCGAGACACGACCGGACTTGGCTACACCTTC; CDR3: CASSRDTTGLGYTF
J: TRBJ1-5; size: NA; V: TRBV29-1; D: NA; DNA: TGCAGCGTTGAGGTAGGCGCGAATCAGCCCCAGCATTTT; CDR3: CSVEVGANQPQHF
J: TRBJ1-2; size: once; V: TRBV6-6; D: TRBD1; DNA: TGTGCCAGCAAGATCGACAGGGACCTCTATGGCTACACCTTC; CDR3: CASKIDRDLYGYTF
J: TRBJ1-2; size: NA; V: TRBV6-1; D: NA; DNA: TGTGCCAGCAGCGAAAATGCTAACTATGGCTACACCTTC; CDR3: CASSENANYGYTF
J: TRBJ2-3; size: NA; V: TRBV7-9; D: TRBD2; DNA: TGTGCCAGCACCCTAGCGGGCACAGATACGCAGTATTTT; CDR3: CASTLAGTDTQYF
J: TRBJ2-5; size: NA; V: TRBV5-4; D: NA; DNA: TGTGCCAGCAGCTCCGGACGCAGCAGGGAGGAGACCCAGTACTTC; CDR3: CASSSGRSREETQYF